This TCR beta chain emerged from a study of blood T cells in healthy people across ages. Broader study findings: Investigators viewed diversity estimates from one million T cells as underestimates, the study reported. It was the long-lived donors that had more naive CD4+ cells and higher diversity than aged donors.

Each sample yielded at least 5 micrograms of PBMC total RNA. The V gene's germline CDR1 is DFQATT and CDR2 SNEGSKA (reference sequence). V gave up 4 bases and J gave up 4 bases; unmatched junction bases: 5. CDR3 length equals 13 residues. The use of a sample-barcoded 5' primer and a J-beta primer mix characterized a second PCR of about 6 to 11 cycles. The template-switch adaptor was a 5' adaptor with 12 random nucleotides. It tagged each cDNA molecule. MiXCR was run by TCRdb on the 5' RACE reads, yielding one entry per CDR3 protein. This sample yields roughly 640,000 distinct CDR3 sequences, of which roughly 31% are seen a single time; less than 20% belongs to the top ten. This clonotype has only a few counts. The antigen remains unidentified.

The chain couples TRBV20-1 to TRBJ1-2; the match to TRBD1 covers 8 bases. The clonotype was recovered from an elderly woman in good health. Sequenced sample: blood. This CDR3 reads CSATLGTGYGYTF. DNA of the CDR3: TGCAGTGCTACGTTAGGGACAGGCTATGGCTACACCTTC.